The entry below describes one T cell receptor beta chain. CDR1 and CDR2 from the germline V gene are MDHEN and SYDVKM. After removal of 5 bases from V and 4 bases from J, the junction contained 5 bases not matched to a gene. CDR3 length: 16 amino acids. These data come from a study of T cells in Graves' hyperthyroidism and ophthalmopathy. Amplification of TCR beta CDR3 regions was performed using RNA transcripts as template. The TCR CDR3 first-round RT-PCR relied on the HTBI primer set. TCRdb re-called the multiplex PCR reads through MiXCR, storing one row per CDR3 protein. Of fewer than 550,000 distinct CDR3 sequences listed, around 22% were seen once; the top ten hold over 9%.

Sequences were obtained from blood. This TCR was recovered from a young woman with Graves' ophthalmopathy. This chain connects TRBV28 to TRBJ2-2; 12 nucleotides align to TRBD2. CDR3: CASSLTSGRTTGELFF. CDR3 DNA: TGTGCCAGCAGTCTAACTAGCGGGAGGACCACCGGGGAGCTGTTTTTT. Filled out from reference TRBV28 and TRBJ2-2, the complete variable domain reads DVKVTQSSRYLVKRTGEKVFLECVQDMDHENMFWYRQDPGLGLRLIYFSYDVKMKEKGDIPEGYSVSREKKERFSLILESASTNQTSMYLCASSLTSGRTTGELFFGEGSRLTVL.